The next 27 T cell receptor beta chains were all read from a single sample in a study of patients and donors after allogeneic stem cell transplantation. One entry per CDR3 protein results from TCRdb running MiXCR on the RT-PCR reads. The table shows about a million distinct CDR3 sequences, with approximately 18% occurring only once. Sequenced: blood, either unsorted or a sorted T cell fraction (not recorded which). The receptors here all came from a human donor who was either an allogeneic HSCT recipient or a stem cell or donor lymphocyte infusion donor (not recorded which). It is not recorded whose cells these are; they may come from a transplant donor.

This clonotype was counted a few times. This sequence joins TRBV20-1 and TRBJ2-3; D gene unclear. Deletions cut 1 base from V and 0 bases from J, with 8 bases between. The CDR3 extends over 14 amino acids. Germline CDR1 and CDR2: DFQATT and SNEGSKA (reference sequence). The DNA for the CDR3 is TGCAGTGCTAGAGCGAAGGTTAGCACAGATACGCAGTATTTT. It codes for CSARAKVSTDTQYF.

The chain carries TRBV15 and TRBJ2-7; D remains ambiguous. The CDR3 loop spans 17 amino acids. Trimming left V 0 bases short and J 2 bases short, with 17 bases between. Germline lookup yields CDR1 LNHNV and CDR2 YYDKDF (reference sequence). As DNA, the CDR3 is TGTGCCACCAGCAGAGATACTCGGCAGGCACCTACCTACGAGCAGTACTTC. Translation gives CATSRDTRQAPTYEQYF.

The rearrangement links TRBV24-1 to TRBJ2-3; 8 bases line up with TRBD2. The germline gives CDR1 KGHDR, CDR2 SFDVKD. J gave up 2 bases and V 4 bases, and 7 bases lay outside the gene matches. This CDR3 is 16 amino acids long. The DNA for the CDR3 is TGTGCCACCAGTGAGAAGGGCGGGGGGTACACAGATACGCAGTATTTT. Its protein product is CATSEKGGGYTDTQYF.

The chain links TRBV27 to TRBJ1-2; D possibly corresponds to TRBD1 (6 bases). The V gene lost 4 bases and the J gene lost 3 bases, with 21 bases spanning the gap. The germline CDR1 and CDR2 sequences are MNHEY and SMNVEV (reference sequence). The CDR3 has 17 residues. Here the CDR3 reads CASSSGVWGQEDYGYTF. Written as DNA, the CDR3 is TGTGCCAGCAGTTCAGGGGTTTGGGGACAAGAGGACTATGGCTACACCTTC.

The genes are TRBV5-1 and TRBJ1-3; TRBD1 matches at 7 bases. V dropped 7 bases and J dropped 3; count of bases not matched to a gene: 7. The CDR3 length is 14 residues. CDR1 is SGHRS, CDR2 YFSETQ, per germline. CDR3 sequence (DNA): TGCGCCAGCTTTGAGGGGACAGTTGGAAACACCATATATTTT. Protein: CASFEGTVGNTIYF.

The sample holds one count of this clonotype. The CDR3 coding sequence is TGTGCCAGCACCTCCCTCGGAGAGACTGAAGCTTTCTTT. Translated: CASTSLGETEAFF. The chain is built from TRBV11-3 and TRBJ1-1; D remains ambiguous. Trimming left V 7 bases short and J 5 bases short, with 14 bases between. The germline CDR1 and CDR2 sequences are SGHNT and YENEEA. The CDR3 runs 13 residues.

V is TRBV10-3 and J is TRBJ2-6, with D perhaps matching TRBD1 or TRBD2 (5 bases each). Per the germline V gene, CDR1 is ENHRY and CDR2 is SYGVKD. The V gene lost 6 bases and the J gene lost 0 bases, with 12 bases spanning the gap. This CDR3 is 16 amino acids long. CDR3 sequence: CAISRDGGSGANVLTF. In DNA, the CDR3 is TGTGCCATCAGCCGGGACGGAGGCTCTGGGGCCAACGTCCTGACTTTC.

CDR3 residues: CASSFTGFMNTEAFF. CDR3 nucleotide sequence: TGCGCCAGCAGCTTCACAGGGTTCATGAACACTGAAGCTTTCTTT. This chain connects TRBV5-1 to TRBJ1-1, with D perhaps TRBD1 (6 bases). CDR1 and CDR2 from the germline V gene are SGHRS and YFSETQ. The CDR3 spans 15 residues. V was pared by 2 bases and J by 0 bases, with 11 bases between.

This chain joins TRBV30 and TRBJ1-1; D is unresolved. Germline V gene data show CDR1 as GTSNPN and CDR2 as SVGIG (reference sequence). V shed 3 bases and J shed 5 bases, with 7 bases lying between them. The length of the CDR3 is 11 residues. The CDR3 region has the DNA TGTGCCTGGAGGCAAGAAACTGAAGCTTTCTTT. This encodes CAWRQETEAFF.

The rearrangement links TRBV28 to TRBJ2-1; D is unresolved. This CDR3 has 16 residues. The ends were cut back, 4 bases at V and 2 bases at J, with 15 bases in the middle. Germline V gene sequence: CDR1 MDHEN, CDR2 SYDVKM. CDR3 loop: CASSSALGGAYNEQFF. For the CDR3, the DNA is TGTGCCAGCAGTTCCGCCCTAGGTGGGGCCTACAATGAGCAGTTCTTC.

This CDR3 reads CASSPISGGSYGYTF. DNA of the CDR3: TGTGCCAGCAGCCCAATTTCAGGGGGAAGCTATGGCTACACCTTC. The chain employs TRBV7-8 and TRBJ1-2; 7 bases map to TRBD1. The CDR3 length is 15 residues. Germline V gene sequence: CDR1 SGHVS, CDR2 FQNEAQ. V trimming: 5 bases; J trimming: 4 bases; junction bases outside the gene matches: 10. Using reference TRBV7-8 and TRBJ1-2 for the parts outside the CDR3, the full variable domain is GAGVSQSPRYKVAKRGQDVALRCDPISGHVSLFWYQQALGQGPEFLTYFQNEAQLDKSGLPSDRFFAERPEGSVSTLKIQRTQQEDSAVYLCASSPISGGSYGYTFGSGTRLTVV.

This clonotype was picked up a small number of times. The gene calls are TRBV5-1 and TRBJ2-7, with D unresolved. Deletions cut 0 bases from V and 6 bases from J, with 13 bases between. Germline V lookup: CDR1 SGHRS, CDR2 YFSETQ. The CDR3 has 14 amino acids. CDR3 protein: CASSLAWLTPEQYF. As DNA, the CDR3 is TGCGCCAGCAGCTTGGCCTGGCTTACTCCCGAGCAGTACTTC.

This clonotype has a handful of counts. The chain employs TRBV13 and TRBJ1-1; unclear D gene. This CDR3 comprises 19 residues. The V gene's germline CDR1 is PRHDT and CDR2 FYEKMQ (reference sequence). V was clipped by 6 bases and J by 3 bases, with 29 bases between them. The CDR3 region is CASRLGLASTGIEDTEAFF. The CDR3 DNA sequence: TGTGCCAGCAGACTCGGATTAGCCTCGACCGGGATAGAGGACACTGAAGCTTTCTTT.

This clonotype was counted a few times. The chain uses TRBV12-3 or TRBV12-4 and TRBJ1-3; D is possibly TRBD1 (5 bases). V was pared by 3 bases and J by 4 bases, with 19 bases between. The CDR3 loop spans 17 amino acids. CDR3 protein: CASSFHGPRGLGNTIYF. In nucleotides, the CDR3 is TGTGCCAGCAGTTTTCACGGGCCAAGGGGCCTGGGAAACACCATATATTTT.

V gene TRBV24-1 combines with J gene TRBJ2-7; 10 bases line up with TRBD2. Losses at the gene ends were 4 bases for V and 10 bases for J; bases not matched to a gene: 12. Germline V gives CDR1 KGHDR, CDR2 SFDVKD. CDR3 length equals 15 residues. CDR3 in amino acids: CATSDPTSGITRQYF. The CDR3 DNA is TGTGCCACCAGTGACCCAACTAGCGGGATAACCCGTCAGTACTTC.

The rearrangement uses TRBV20-1 and TRBJ1-1; a possible D gene is TRBD1 (6 bases). CDR3 length: 13 residues. V dropped 2 bases and J dropped 9 bases, with 16 bases sitting between them. The V gene's germline CDR1 is DFQATT and CDR2 SNEGSKA (reference sequence). In nucleotides, the CDR3 is TGCAGTGCTAGACCCGAACCCGGGGGGCAAGCTTTCTTT. Translated, it gives CSARPEPGGQAFF.

The rearrangement uses TRBV2 and TRBJ1-5; TRBD1 agrees at 11 bases. This CDR3 is built from 15 residues. Losses at the gene ends were 5 bases for V and 6 bases for J; bases not matched to a gene: 6. The germline gives CDR1 SNHLY, CDR2 FYNNEI. In nucleotides, the CDR3 is TGTGCCAGCAGTCACCGGGACAGGGGGGGTCAGCCCCAGCATTTT. Translating gives CASSHRDRGGQPQHF.

The gene calls are TRBV4-3 and TRBJ1-2, with 9 nucleotides matching TRBD1. The trim removed 1 base at V and 2 bases at J, leaving 5 bases unmatched. This CDR3 has 16 amino acids. Germline V lookup: CDR1 LGHNA, CDR2 YSLEER. The CDR3 nucleotides read TGCGCCAGCAGCCAAGTGGGACAGGGAATCAACTATGGCTACACCTTC. Residues: CASSQVGQGINYGYTF.

This clonotype was counted a few times. The V call is TRBV6-5, the J call TRBJ2-7; 7 bases map to TRBD1. Germline CDR1 MNHEY, CDR2 SVGAGI. With V trimmed by 0 bases and J by 4 bases, 6 bases remained unmatched. This CDR3 region has 15 residues. CDR3 sequence: CASSYSYQGVYEQYF. DNA of the CDR3: TGTGCCAGCAGTTACTCTTATCAGGGGGTTTACGAGCAGTACTTC.

This chain joins TRBV5-5 and TRBJ2-2, with 9 bases aligning to TRBD1. Germline V gene lookup returns CDR1 SGHKS and CDR2 YYEKEE (reference sequence). Unmatched junction bases numbered 4, after V lost 1 base and J lost 3 bases. The CDR3 is 16 residues long. Here the CDR3 reads CASSLTGTGYTGELFF. The DNA for the CDR3 is TGTGCCAGCAGCTTGACCGGGACAGGGTACACCGGGGAGCTGTTTTTT.

This rearrangement joins TRBV6-5 to TRBJ2-7; D may be TRBD2 (6 bases). The CDR3 covers 13 residues. Germline V gives CDR1 MNHEY, CDR2 SVGAGI. Trimming took off 4 bases at V and 7 bases at J, with 14 bases between the two ends. CDR3 bases: TGTGCCAGCAGTTCTCGACTAGGGGAGGAGCAGTACTTC. As protein: CASSSRLGEEQYF.

Written as DNA, the CDR3 is TGTGCCAGCAGGGGACAGGGCAAGTATGAGCAGTACTTC. This translates into CASRGQGKYEQYF. This rearrangement joins TRBV12-3 or TRBV12-4 to TRBJ2-7; 9 bases map to TRBD1. The V and J ends lost 6 bases and 7 bases, in that order; junction bases with no gene match: 7. The CDR3 runs to 13 residues.

This clonotype turned up a few times. The J gene is TRBJ1-2, the V gene TRBV29-1; D not resolved. CDR1 is SQVTM, CDR2 ANQGSEA, per germline. This CDR3 spans 13 amino acids. V lost 7 bases, J lost 4 bases, and 16 bases lay in between. CDR3 amino acids: CSGTGRSGYGYTF. Written as DNA, the CDR3 is TGCAGCGGGACGGGCAGGTCGGGCTATGGCTACACCTTC. The variable domain in full, with the rest retrieved from reference TRBV29-1 and TRBJ1-2, is SAVISQKPSRDICQRGTSLTIQCQVDSQVTMMFWYRQQPGQSLTLIATANQGSEATYESGFVIDKFPISRPNLTFSTLTVSNMSPEDSSIYLCSGTGRSGYGYTFGSGTRLTVV.

The chain uses TRBV4-1 and TRBJ1-3; tentatively, D is TRBD1 (5 bases). The V end was cut by 0 bases, the J end by 3 bases, with 9 bases between. Germline V gene sequence: CDR1 MGHRA, CDR2 YSYEKL. The CDR3 is made up of 15 amino acids. The CDR3 DNA sequence: TGCGCCAGCAGCCAAGATTGGGGGGGTGGAAACACCATATATTTT. Encoded protein: CASSQDWGGGNTIYF.

The chain employs TRBV18 and TRBJ1-5; 7 nucleotides line up with TRBD1. This CDR3 spans 15 amino acids. Germline CDR1 is KGHSH and CDR2 is LQKENI. V dropped 1 base and J dropped 4; count of bases not matched to a gene: 4. CDR3 in amino acids: CASSPLTGYNQPQHF. The CDR3 DNA follows: TGTGCCAGCTCACCACTGACAGGGTATAATCAGCCCCAGCATTTT.

Here the CDR3 DNA reads TGTGCCACCAGTGACCCAGTAACAGGGGGCTACACCTTC. Its translation: CATSDPVTGGYTF. The chain couples TRBV24-1 to TRBJ1-2; D is possibly TRBD1 (6 bases). The CDR3 totals 13 residues. Per the germline V gene, CDR1 is KGHDR and CDR2 is SFDVKD. With 4 bases removed from V and 8 bases from J, the gap between germline ends came to 13 bases.

This clonotype was detected a few times. This chain links TRBV29-1 with TRBJ2-1, with 8 positions matching TRBD2. Germline V lookup: CDR1 SQVTM, CDR2 ANQGSEA. The CDR3 covers 14 residues. The junction had 7 bases not matched to a gene; V was cut back by 5 bases and J by 4 bases. Here the CDR3 reads CSVRRGGGYNEQFF. Here the CDR3 DNA reads TGCAGCGTTAGACGGGGGGGAGGGTACAATGAGCAGTTCTTC.